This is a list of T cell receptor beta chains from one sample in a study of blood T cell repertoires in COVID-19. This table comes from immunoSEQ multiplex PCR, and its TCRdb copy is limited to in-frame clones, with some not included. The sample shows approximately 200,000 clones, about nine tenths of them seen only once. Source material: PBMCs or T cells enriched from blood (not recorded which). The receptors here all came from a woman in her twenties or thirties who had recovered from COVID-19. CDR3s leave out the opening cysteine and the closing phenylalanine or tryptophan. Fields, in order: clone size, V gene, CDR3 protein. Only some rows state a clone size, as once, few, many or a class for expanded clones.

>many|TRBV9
ASSVGDRAGTQY
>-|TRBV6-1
ASSDPTSGRRDEQF
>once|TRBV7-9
ASSLTGRQETQY
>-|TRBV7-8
ASSPPGGTEAF
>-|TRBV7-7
ASSLSGQPQETQY
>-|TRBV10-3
AISNTGVNTEAF
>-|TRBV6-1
ASSEVWQGRNSPLH
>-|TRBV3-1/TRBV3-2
ASSTTLAVGTDTQY
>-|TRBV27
ASSSFSGGAQETQY
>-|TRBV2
ASLTANSPLH
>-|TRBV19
ASSNRLAGKLNEQF
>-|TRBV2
ASSQTGQNTEAF
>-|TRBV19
ASSISGAVNTEAF
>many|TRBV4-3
ASSQDLLPKSNTGELF
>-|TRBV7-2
ASSFGTGNNYGYT
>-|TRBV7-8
ASSYTGETEAF
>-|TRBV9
ASSVDRGSYT
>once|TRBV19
ASRGGQINTEAF
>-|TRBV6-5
ASGGLAGEQY
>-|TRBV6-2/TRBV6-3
ASSYTRTEAF
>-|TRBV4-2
ASSPPPTGGKNIQY
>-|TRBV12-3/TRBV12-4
ASSPGTAQY
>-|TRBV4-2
ASSHNPTGGDTDTQY
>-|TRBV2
ASSDTFYQPQH
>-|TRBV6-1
ASSEIGATNEKLF
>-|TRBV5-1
ASSLTAGSSEQF
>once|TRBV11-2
ASSKTQGAYTEAF
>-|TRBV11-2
ASSLDGPSSNEQF
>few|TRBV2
ASSLERSGETQY
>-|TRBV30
AWSGQQNTEAF
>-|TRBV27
ASLIRQGRDTEAF
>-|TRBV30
AWSVPRSRREYTGELF
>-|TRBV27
ASSFGREGYEQY
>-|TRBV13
ASSDRDLRSGNTIY
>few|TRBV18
ASSGTAGEKLF
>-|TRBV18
ASSPAGVGYT
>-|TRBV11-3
ASSFPGTGIGEQY
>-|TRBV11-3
ASSLDLSTEAF
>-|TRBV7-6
ASSSGLATYNEQF
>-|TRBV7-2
ASSFEATDTQY
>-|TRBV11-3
ARTGPNSPLH
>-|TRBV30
AWRATRTGGPGNTIY
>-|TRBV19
ASSIRRSGGLTDTQY
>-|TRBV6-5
ASSGAGQY
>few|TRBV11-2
ASSQGRVYEQY
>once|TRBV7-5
ARSSPTAGGAYNEQF
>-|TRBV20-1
SASGVTGTEETQY
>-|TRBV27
ASSDRGPGTEAF
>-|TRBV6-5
ASSYGLASPDEQF
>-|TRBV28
ASSFGQTLSSYNSPLH
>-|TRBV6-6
ASSYQGQGEYEQY
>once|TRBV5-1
ASSLEGVEQF
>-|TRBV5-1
ASSLAGGGTETQY
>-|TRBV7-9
ASSYRADYGYT
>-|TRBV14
ASSQAHYEQY
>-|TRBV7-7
ASSLVGGNTGELF
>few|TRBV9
ASSVGTGGNTIY
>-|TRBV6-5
ASSYAGAAYNSPLH
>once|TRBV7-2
ASSWGPAKTYEQY